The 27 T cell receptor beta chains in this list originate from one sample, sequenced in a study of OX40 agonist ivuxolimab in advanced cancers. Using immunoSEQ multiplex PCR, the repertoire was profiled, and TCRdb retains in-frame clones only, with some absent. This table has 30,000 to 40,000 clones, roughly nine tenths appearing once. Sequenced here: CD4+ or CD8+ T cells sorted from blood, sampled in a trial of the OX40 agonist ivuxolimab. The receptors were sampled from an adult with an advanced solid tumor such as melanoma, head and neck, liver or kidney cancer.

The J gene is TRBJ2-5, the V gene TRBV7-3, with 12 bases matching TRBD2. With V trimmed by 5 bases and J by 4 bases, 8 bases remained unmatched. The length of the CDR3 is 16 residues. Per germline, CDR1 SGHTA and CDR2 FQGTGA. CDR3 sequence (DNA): TGTGCCAGCAGCCCCTCCCGACTAGCGGGAGCAGAGACCCAGTACTTC. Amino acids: CASSPSRLAGAETQYF. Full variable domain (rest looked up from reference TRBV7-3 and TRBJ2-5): GAGVSQTPSNKVTEKGKYVELRCDPISGHTALYWYRQSLGQGPEFLIYFQGTGAADDSGLPNDRFFAVRPEGSVSTLKIQRTERGDSAVYLCASSPSRLAGAETQYFGPGTRLLVL.

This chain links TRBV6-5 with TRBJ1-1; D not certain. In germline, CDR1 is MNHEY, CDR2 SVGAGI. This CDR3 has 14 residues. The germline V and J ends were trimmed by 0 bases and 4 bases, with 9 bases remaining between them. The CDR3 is CASSYSNSPTEAFF. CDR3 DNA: TGTGCCAGCAGTTACTCGAACAGCCCCACTGAAGCTTTCTTT.

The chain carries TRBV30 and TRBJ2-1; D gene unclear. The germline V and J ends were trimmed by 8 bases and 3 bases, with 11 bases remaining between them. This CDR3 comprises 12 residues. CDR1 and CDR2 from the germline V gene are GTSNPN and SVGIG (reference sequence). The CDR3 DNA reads TGTGCCGCCGGTGTAGTCTACAATGAGCAGTTCTTC. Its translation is CAAGVVYNEQFF.

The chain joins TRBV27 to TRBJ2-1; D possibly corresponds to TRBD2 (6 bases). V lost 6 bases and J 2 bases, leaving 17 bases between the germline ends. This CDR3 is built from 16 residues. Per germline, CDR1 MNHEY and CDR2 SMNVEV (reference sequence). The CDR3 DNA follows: TGTGCCAGCAGGACGGGGATAGCGGAAGCCTACAATGAGCAGTTCTTC. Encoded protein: CASRTGIAEAYNEQFF.

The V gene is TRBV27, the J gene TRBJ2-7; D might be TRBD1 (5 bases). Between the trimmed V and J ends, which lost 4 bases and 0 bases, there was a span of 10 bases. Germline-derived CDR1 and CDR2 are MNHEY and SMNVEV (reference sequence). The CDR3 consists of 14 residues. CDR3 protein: CASSSADSSYEQYF. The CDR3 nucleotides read TGTGCCAGCAGTTCGGCCGACAGCTCCTACGAGCAGTACTTC.

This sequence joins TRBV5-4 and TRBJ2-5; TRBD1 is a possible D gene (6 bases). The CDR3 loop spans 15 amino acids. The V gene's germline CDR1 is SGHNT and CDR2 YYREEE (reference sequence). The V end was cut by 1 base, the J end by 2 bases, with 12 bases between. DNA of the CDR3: TGTGCCAGCAGCTTGAACAGGGAGTCACAAGAGACCCAGTACTTC. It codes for CASSLNRESQETQYF.

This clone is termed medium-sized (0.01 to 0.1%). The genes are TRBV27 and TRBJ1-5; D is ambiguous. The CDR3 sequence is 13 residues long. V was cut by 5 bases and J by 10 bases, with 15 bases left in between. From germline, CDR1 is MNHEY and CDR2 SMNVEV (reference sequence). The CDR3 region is CASSPRTAFPQHF. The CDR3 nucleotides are TGTGCCAGCAGTCCCCGGACTGCTTTTCCCCAGCATTTT.

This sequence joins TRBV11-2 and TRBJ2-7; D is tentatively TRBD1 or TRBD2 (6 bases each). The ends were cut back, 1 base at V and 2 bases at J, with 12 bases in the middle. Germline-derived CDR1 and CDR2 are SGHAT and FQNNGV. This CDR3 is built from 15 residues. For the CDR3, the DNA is TGTGCCAGCAGCTTAGTATTAGGGGGGACCTACGAGCAGTACTTC. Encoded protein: CASSLVLGGTYEQYF.

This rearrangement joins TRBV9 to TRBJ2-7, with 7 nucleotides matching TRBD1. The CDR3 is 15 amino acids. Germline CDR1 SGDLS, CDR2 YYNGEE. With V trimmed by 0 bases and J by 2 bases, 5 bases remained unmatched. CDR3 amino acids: CASSVGVDRTYEQYF. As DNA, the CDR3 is TGTGCCAGCAGCGTAGGGGTGGACAGGACCTACGAGCAGTACTTC.

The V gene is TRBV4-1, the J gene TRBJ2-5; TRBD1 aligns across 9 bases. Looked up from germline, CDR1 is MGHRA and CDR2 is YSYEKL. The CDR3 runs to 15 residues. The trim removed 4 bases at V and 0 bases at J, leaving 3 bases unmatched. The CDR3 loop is CASSLRDRDQETQYF. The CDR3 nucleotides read TGCGCCAGCAGCCTCCGGGACAGGGACCAAGAGACCCAGTACTTC.

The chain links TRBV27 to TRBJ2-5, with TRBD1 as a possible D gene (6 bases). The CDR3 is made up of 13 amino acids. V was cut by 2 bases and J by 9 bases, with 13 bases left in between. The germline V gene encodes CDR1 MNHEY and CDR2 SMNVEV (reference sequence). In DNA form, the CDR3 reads TGTGCCAGCAGTTTAGGGGGCGTGTCGCCCCAGTACTTC. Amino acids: CASSLGGVSPQYF.

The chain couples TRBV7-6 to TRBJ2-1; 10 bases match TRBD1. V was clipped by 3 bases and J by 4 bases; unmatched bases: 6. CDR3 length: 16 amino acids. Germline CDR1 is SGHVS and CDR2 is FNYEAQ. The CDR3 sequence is CASSLGGTGVYNEQFF. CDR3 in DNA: TGTGCCAGCAGCTTGGGAGGGACAGGGGTATACAATGAGCAGTTCTTC.

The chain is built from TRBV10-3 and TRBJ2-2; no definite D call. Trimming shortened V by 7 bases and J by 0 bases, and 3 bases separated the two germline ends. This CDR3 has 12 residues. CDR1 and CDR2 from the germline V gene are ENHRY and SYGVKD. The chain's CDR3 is CAITANTGELFF. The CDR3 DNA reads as TGTGCCATCACGGCGAACACCGGGGAGCTGTTTTTT.

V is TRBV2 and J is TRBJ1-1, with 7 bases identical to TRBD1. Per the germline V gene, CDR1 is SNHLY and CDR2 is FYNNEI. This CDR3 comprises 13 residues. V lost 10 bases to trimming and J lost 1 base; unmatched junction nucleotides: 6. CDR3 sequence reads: CANPDRTNTEAFF. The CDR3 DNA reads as TGTGCCAACCCGGACAGGACGAACACTGAAGCTTTCTTT.

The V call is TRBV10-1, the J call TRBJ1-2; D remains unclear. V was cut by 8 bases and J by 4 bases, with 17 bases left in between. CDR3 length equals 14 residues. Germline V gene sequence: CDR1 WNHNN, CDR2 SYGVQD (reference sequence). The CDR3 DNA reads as TGCGCCAGCTCCCGGGGTATATTCGGCTATGGCTACACCTTC. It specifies CASSRGIFGYGYTF.

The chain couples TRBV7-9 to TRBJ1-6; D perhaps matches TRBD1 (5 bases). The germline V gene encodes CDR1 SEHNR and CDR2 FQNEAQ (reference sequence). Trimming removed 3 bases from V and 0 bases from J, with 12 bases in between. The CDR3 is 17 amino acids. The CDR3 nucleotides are TGTGCCAGCAGCTTCGTCGGGGGAACCTCCTATAATTCACCCCTCCACTTT. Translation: CASSFVGGTSYNSPLHF.

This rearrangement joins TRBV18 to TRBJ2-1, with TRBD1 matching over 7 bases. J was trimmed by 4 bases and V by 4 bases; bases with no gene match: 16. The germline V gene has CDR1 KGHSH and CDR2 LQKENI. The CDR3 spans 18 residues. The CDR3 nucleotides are TGTGCCAGCTCACAAAACGGGGCTAGGGACAGCATGTACAATGAGCAGTTCTTC. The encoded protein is CASSQNGARDSMYNEQFF. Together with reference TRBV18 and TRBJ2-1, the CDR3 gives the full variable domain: NAGVMQNPRHLVRRRGQEARLRCSPMKGHSHVYWYRQLPEEGLKFMVYLQKENIIDESGMPKERFSAEFPKEGPSILRIQQVVRGDSAAYFCASSQNGARDSMYNEQFFGPGTRLTVL.

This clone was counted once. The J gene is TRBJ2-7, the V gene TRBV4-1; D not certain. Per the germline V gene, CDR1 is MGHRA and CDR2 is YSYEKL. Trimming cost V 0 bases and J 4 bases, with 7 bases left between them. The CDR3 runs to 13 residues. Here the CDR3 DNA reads TGCGCCAGCAGCCAAGATAAAAGTTACGAGCAGTACTTC. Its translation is CASSQDKSYEQYF.

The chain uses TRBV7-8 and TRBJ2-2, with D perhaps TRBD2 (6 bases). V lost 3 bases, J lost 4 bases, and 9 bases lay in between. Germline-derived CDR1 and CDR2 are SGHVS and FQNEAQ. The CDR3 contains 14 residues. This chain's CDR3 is CASSLGLLTGELFF. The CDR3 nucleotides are TGTGCCAGCAGCTTGGGACTCCTCACCGGGGAGCTGTTTTTT.

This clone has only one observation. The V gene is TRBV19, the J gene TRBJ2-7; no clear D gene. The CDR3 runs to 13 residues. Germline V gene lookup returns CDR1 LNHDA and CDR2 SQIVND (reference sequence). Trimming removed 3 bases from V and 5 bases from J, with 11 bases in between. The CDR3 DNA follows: TGTGCCAGTAGTATCCTAAGCTGGGACGAGCAGTACTTC. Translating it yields CASSILSWDEQYF.

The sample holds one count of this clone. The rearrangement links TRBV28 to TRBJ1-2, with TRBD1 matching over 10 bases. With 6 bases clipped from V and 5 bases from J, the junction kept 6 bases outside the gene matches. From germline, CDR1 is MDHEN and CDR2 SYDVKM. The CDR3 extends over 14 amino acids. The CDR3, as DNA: TGTGCCAGCAGAGACAGGGGGCCCCTTTATGGCTACACCTTC. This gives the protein CASRDRGPLYGYTF.

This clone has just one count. The CDR3 spells CTGGTYNEQFF. The CDR3 DNA is TGCACCGGTGGGACATACAATGAGCAGTTCTTC. The chain couples TRBV29-1 to TRBJ2-1; TRBD1 might be the D (6 bases). Germline assignment: CDR1 SQVTM and CDR2 ANQGSEA. This CDR3 has 11 amino acids.

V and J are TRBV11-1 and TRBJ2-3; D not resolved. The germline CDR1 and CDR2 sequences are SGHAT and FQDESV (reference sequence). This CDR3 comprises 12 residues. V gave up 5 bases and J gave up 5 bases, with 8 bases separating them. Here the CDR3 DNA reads TGTGCCAGCAGCCCCCACCAAGATACGCAGTATTTT. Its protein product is CASSPHQDTQYF.

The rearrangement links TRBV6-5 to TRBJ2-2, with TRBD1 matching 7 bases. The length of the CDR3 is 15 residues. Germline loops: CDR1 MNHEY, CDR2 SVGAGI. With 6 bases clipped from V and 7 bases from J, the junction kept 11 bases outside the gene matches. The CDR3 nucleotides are TGTGCCAGCAGCCCCGGGACAGACGAATACGGGGAGCTGTTTTTT. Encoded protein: CASSPGTDEYGELFF.

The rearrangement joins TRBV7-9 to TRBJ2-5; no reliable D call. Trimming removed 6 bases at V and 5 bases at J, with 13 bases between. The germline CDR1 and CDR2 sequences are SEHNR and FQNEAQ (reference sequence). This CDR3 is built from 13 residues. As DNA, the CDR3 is TGTGCCAGCAGACCAGGCCCCACGGAGACCCAGTACTTC. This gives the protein CASRPGPTETQYF.

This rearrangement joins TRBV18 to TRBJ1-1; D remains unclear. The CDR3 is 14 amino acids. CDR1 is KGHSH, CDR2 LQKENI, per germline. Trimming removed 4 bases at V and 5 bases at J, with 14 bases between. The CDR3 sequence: CASSLSDGGTEAFF. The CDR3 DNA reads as TGTGCCAGCTCACTCTCGGACGGAGGGACTGAAGCTTTCTTT.

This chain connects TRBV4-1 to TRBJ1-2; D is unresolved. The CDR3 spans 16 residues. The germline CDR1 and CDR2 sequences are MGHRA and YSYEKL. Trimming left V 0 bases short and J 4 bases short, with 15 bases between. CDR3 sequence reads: CASSQENLNLIYGYTF. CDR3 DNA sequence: TGCGCCAGCAGCCAAGAGAATTTGAACCTGATCTATGGCTACACCTTC.